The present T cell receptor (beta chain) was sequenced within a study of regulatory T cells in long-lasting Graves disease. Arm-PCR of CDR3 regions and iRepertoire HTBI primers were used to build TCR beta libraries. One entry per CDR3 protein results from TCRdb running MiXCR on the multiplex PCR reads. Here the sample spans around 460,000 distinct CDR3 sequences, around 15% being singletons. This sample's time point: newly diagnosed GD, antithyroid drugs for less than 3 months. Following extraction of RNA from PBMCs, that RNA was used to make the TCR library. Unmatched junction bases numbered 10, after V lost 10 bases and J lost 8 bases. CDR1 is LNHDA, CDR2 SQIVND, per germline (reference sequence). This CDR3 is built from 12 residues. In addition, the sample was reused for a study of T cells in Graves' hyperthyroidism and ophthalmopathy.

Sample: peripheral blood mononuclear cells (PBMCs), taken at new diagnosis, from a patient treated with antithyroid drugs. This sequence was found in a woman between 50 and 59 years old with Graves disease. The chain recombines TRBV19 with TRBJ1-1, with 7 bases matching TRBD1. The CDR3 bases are TGTGCCATTCGGACAGGCTGGGGGGAAGCTTTCTTT. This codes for CAIRTGWGEAFF. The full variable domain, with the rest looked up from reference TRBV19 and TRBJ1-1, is DGGITQSPKYLFRKEGQNVTLSCEQNLNHDAMYWYRQDPGQGLRLIYYSQIVNDFQKGDIAEGYSVSREKKESFPLTVTSAQKNPTAFYLCAIRTGWGEAFFGQGTRLTVV.